Below, 19 T cell receptor beta chains from the same sample are listed, as sequenced in a study of blood T cell repertoires in COVID-19. The repertoire was sequenced with immunoSEQ multiplex PCR; TCRdb's copy has only in-frame clones and lacks some. The data contain 180,000 or so clones, roughly 78% of them singletons. The sequencing sample was made of peripheral blood. These receptor sequences come from a woman older than 75 with active or convalescent COVID-19.

CDR3 nucleotide sequence: TGCGCCAGCAGCTTGGACCCCGAGACTGAAGCTTTCTTT. It yields the protein CASSLDPETEAFF. This sequence joins TRBV5-1 and TRBJ1-1; D not certain. This CDR3 has 13 residues. The V gene lost 0 bases and the J gene lost 5 bases, with 8 bases spanning the gap. Germline-derived CDR1 and CDR2 are SGHRS and YFSETQ.

This clone has a single count. The gene calls are TRBV3-1 (or the pseudogene TRBV3-2) and TRBJ2-7; possible D gene TRBD1, 6 bases. Germline V gene lookup returns CDR1 LGHDT and CDR2 YNNKEL (reference sequence). The CDR3 is 13 residues long. The V end was cut by 4 bases, the J end by 7 bases, with 14 bases between. The CDR3 region has the DNA TGTGCCAGCAGCCCCCGGGGACAAGGTGAGCAGTACTTC. It encodes CASSPRGQGEQYF.

The chain combines TRBV7-6 with TRBJ2-1; TRBD2 might be the D (6 bases). Germline CDR1 and CDR2: SGHVS and FNYEAQ. Trimming pared 2 bases from V and 8 bases from J, leaving 16 bases between. This CDR3 spans 15 amino acids. Written as DNA, the CDR3 is TGTGCCAGCAGCTTAAGACTAGTGGGGACCGATGAGCAGTTCTTC. Amino acids: CASSLRLVGTDEQFF. Variable domain in full (rest from reference TRBV7-6 and TRBJ2-1): GAGVSQSPRYKVTKRGQDVALRCDPISGHVSLYWYRQALGQGPEFLTYFNYEAQQDKSGLPNDRFSAERPEGSISTLTIQRTEQRDSAMYRCASSLRLVGTDEQFFGPGTRLTVL.

The gene calls are TRBV6-5 and TRBJ2-5; D possibly corresponds to TRBD1 (5 bases). V was trimmed by 5 bases and J by 1 base, leaving 11 bases between them. The CDR3 contains 14 residues. Looked up from germline, CDR1 is MNHEY and CDR2 is SVGAGI. CDR3 nucleotides: TGTGCCAGCAGTAATGACAGATCCCAAGAGACCCAGTACTTC. Translation: CASSNDRSQETQYF.

The chain is built from TRBV2 and TRBJ1-2; 8 bases align to TRBD1. After removal of 4 bases from V and 5 bases from J, the junction contained 6 bases not matched to a gene. The germline V gene has CDR1 SNHLY and CDR2 FYNNEI. This CDR3 contains 14 residues. CDR3 bases: TGTGCCAGCAGTGGGCAGGGGGCATGGTATGGCTACACCTTC. This codes for CASSGQGAWYGYTF.

The chain uses TRBV15 and TRBJ2-5; 7 positions match TRBD2. The CDR3 totals 15 residues. V trimming: 2 bases; J trimming: 7 bases; junction bases outside the gene matches: 10. The germline V gene has CDR1 LNHNV and CDR2 YYDKDF (reference sequence). CDR3 region: CATSRSPGGPGTQYF. DNA for the CDR3: TGTGCCACCAGCAGATCTCCGGGGGGACCCGGGACCCAGTACTTC.

The CDR3: CASSYGTGLSYNEQFF. The DNA of the CDR3 is TGTGCCAGCAGTTACGGAACAGGGTTATCCTACAATGAGCAGTTCTTC. The chain recombines TRBV6-5 with TRBJ2-1; tentatively, D is TRBD1 (6 bases). The V end was cut by 2 bases, the J end by 1 base, with 12 bases between. CDR1 is MNHEY, CDR2 SVGAGI, per germline. This CDR3 comprises 16 residues.

This chain uses TRBV6-2 or TRBV6-3 with TRBJ2-7; perhaps TRBD1 as D (5 bases). Trimming removed 5 bases from V and 0 bases from J, with 17 bases in between. The germline gives CDR1 MNHEY, CDR2 SVGEGT. CDR3 size: 16 residues. CDR3 residues: CASSQRPTDLSYEQYF. DNA for the CDR3: TGTGCCAGCAGTCAACGACCGACAGACCTCTCCTACGAGCAGTACTTC.

This clone has a handful of counts. The V gene is TRBV28, the J gene TRBJ1-5; D call uncertain. The germline V gene encodes CDR1 MDHEN and CDR2 SYDVKM. V was trimmed by 7 bases and J by 1 base, leaving 8 bases between them. CDR3 length: 13 amino acids. The CDR3 here is CASMSVSNQPQHF. The CDR3 region has the DNA TGTGCCAGCATGTCGGTGAGCAATCAGCCCCAGCATTTT.

The chain is built from TRBV2 and TRBJ1-2; D is undetermined. Germline V gives CDR1 SNHLY, CDR2 FYNNEI. V dropped 2 bases and J dropped 0 bases, with 7 bases sitting between them. This CDR3 is 14 amino acids long. The CDR3 loop reads CASSENEANYGYTF. In DNA form, the CDR3 reads TGTGCCAGCAGTGAAAACGAGGCTAACTATGGCTACACCTTC.

The V and J genes are TRBV28 and TRBJ1-2; 9 bases align to TRBD1. Per the germline V gene, CDR1 is MDHEN and CDR2 is SYDVKM. The CDR3 loop spans 17 amino acids. The J segment lost 4 bases and the V segment lost 4 bases, leaving 13 bases of the junction unmatched. CDR3 nucleotide sequence: TGTGCCAGCAGTTACGGGACAGGGACCCTCCAGGTCTATGGCTACACCTTC. Translation gives CASSYGTGTLQVYGYTF.

Concerning this clone: Just one base apart from a much larger clone, this may be a read error. The chain links TRBV7-9 to TRBJ1-5, with D possibly being TRBD1 (5 bases). Germline V CDR1 and CDR2: SEHNR, FQNEAQ (reference sequence). Trimming left V 3 bases short and J 4 bases short, with 7 bases between. The CDR3 loop spans 13 amino acids. The CDR3 nucleotides are TGTGCCAGCAGCTTCGACAGTAATCAGCCCCAGCATTTT. Its protein product is CASSFDSNQPQHF.

This sequence joins TRBV9 and TRBJ2-5; a possible D gene is TRBD1 (5 bases). Trimming removed 2 bases at V and 5 bases at J, with 10 bases between. The CDR3 spans 13 residues. Germline V lookup: CDR1 SGDLS, CDR2 YYNGEE. CDR3 residues: CASSVRQQETQYF. The CDR3 region has the DNA TGTGCCAGCAGCGTCAGACAGCAGGAGACCCAGTACTTC.

This chain joins TRBV7-9 and TRBJ1-2; D is uncertain. The V end was cut by 0 bases, the J end by 4 bases, with 9 bases between. The CDR3 is 14 residues long. Per germline, CDR1 SEHNR and CDR2 FQNEAQ (reference sequence). CDR3 region: CASSLAGASYGYTF. The DNA for the CDR3 is TGTGCCAGCAGCTTAGCGGGCGCGTCCTATGGCTACACCTTC. Together with reference TRBV7-9 and TRBJ1-2, the CDR3 gives the full variable domain: DTGVSQNPRHKITKRGQNVTFRCDPISEHNRLYWYRQTLGQGPEFLTYFQNEAQLEKSRLLSDRFSAERPKGSFSTLEIQRTEQGDSAMYLCASSLAGASYGYTFGSGTRLTVV.

This chain joins TRBV11-2 and TRBJ2-5; 8 bases align to TRBD2. The CDR3 contains 15 residues. The junction had 6 bases not matched to a gene; V was cut back by 1 base and J by 5 bases. CDR1 and CDR2 from the germline V gene are SGHAT and FQNNGV. CDR3 residues: CASSLVRGGMETQYF. The CDR3 DNA reads TGTGCCAGCAGCTTAGTTCGGGGGGGCATGGAGACCCAGTACTTC.

As for this clone: Other DNA sequences in the sample encode the same CDR3. V usage is TRBV19 and J usage is TRBJ2-7; unclear D gene. The length of the CDR3 is 15 residues. V was cut by 3 bases and J by 10 bases, with 22 bases left in between. Germline V lookup: CDR1 LNHDA, CDR2 SQIVND (reference sequence). DNA of the CDR3: TGTGCCAGTAGTATCGTGGGCAGCATCCCCCGCGAACAGTACTTC. Amino acids: CASSIVGSIPREQYF.

V usage is TRBV9 and J usage is TRBJ1-1; D is perhaps TRBD1 (5 bases). The CDR3 is 14 residues long. With 4 bases removed from V and 2 bases from J, the gap between germline ends came to 12 bases. Germline values: CDR1 SGDLS, CDR2 YYNGEE. This chain's CDR3 is CASSTRDSNTEAFF. The DNA of the CDR3 is TGTGCCAGCAGCACCCGAGACAGCAACACTGAAGCTTTCTTT.

The V and J genes are TRBV5-1 and TRBJ1-1; TRBD1 aligns across 8 bases. The CDR3 loop spans 12 amino acids. CDR1 and CDR2 from the germline V gene are SGHRS and YFSETQ. V shed 4 bases and J 10 bases; nucleotides not matched to a gene: 6. CDR3 amino acids: CASSPRTGSAFF. The CDR3 coding sequence is TGCGCCAGCAGCCCCAGGACAGGGTCAGCTTTCTTT. Filled out from reference TRBV5-1 and TRBJ1-1, the complete variable domain reads KAGVTQTPRYLIKTRGQQVTLSCSPISGHRSVSWYQQTPGQGLQFLFEYFSETQRNKGNFPGRFSGRQFSNSRSEMNVSTLELGDSALYLCASSPRTGSAFFGQGTRLTVV.

CDR3 sequence: CASSALDRNTEAFF. The DNA of the CDR3 is TGTGCCAGCAGCGCCCTCGACAGGAACACTGAAGCTTTCTTT. The chain is built from TRBV9 and TRBJ1-1; D may be TRBD1 (5 bases). Germline-derived CDR1 and CDR2 are SGDLS and YYNGEE. The V end lost 3 bases, the J end lost 1 base, and 10 bases lay between the germline ends. The CDR3 is 14 amino acids.